This TCR beta chain comes out of a study of CD8 T cells in ankylosing spondylitis. Trimming cost V 5 bases and J 0 bases; bases outside gene matches: 9. The CDR3 is 18 amino acids. Germline V gene data show CDR1 as SNHLY and CDR2 as FYNNEI. A quantitative 5'-RACE method, one with molecular barcodes, was used to make TCR beta libraries. MiXCR was run by TCRdb on the 5' RACE reads, yielding one entry per CDR3 protein. The table shows about 360,000 distinct CDR3 sequences, with 20% to 25% occurring only once. Sequenced input: blood, either unsorted or a sorted T cell fraction (not recorded which). The source is a male donor with ankylosing spondylitis or in good health (not recorded which). The J gene is TRBJ2-7, the V gene TRBV2; 14 nucleotides align to TRBD2. The CDR3 here is CASSTPGLAGDISYEQYF. CDR3 coding DNA: TGTGCCAGCAGTACCCCGGGACTAGCGGGGGATATCTCCTACGAGCAGTACTTC.